The text below deals with one T cell receptor beta chain. A much more abundant neighbour one base away suggests this may be a read error. The sample carries other DNA sequences with the same CDR3. The data were obtained in a study of blood T cell repertoires in COVID-19. Assay used: immunoSEQ multiplex PCR; TCRdb lists only in-frame clones, some missing. The sample consists of about half a million clones, 80% to 90% of them appearing once. Sequenced material: peripheral blood. The sequence was collected from a young man with COVID-19, enrolled during active disease.

The CDR3 region has the DNA TGTGCCAGTAGTATCGACAGGGACACTGAAGCTTTCTTT. Encoded protein: CASSIDRDTEAFF. The V gene is TRBV19, the J gene TRBJ1-1; 7 nucleotides match TRBD1. V was clipped by 3 bases and J by 3 bases; unmatched bases: 1. The CDR3 loop spans 13 amino acids. CDR1 LNHDA and CDR2 SQIVND come from the germline V gene (reference sequence). The full variable domain, completed using reference TRBV19 and TRBJ1-1, is DGGITQSPKYLFRKEGQNVTLSCEQNLNHDAMYWYRQDPGQGLRLIYYSQIVNDFQKGDIAEGYSVSREKKESFPLTVTSAQKNPTAFYLCASSIDRDTEAFFGQGTRLTVV.